This TCR beta chain was retrieved from a study of shared clonotypes between healthy human individuals. Turning to the study itself: A donor's plate count was three for CD4 naive and three for CD4 memory; CD8 naive had two and CD8 memory one.

The study, taken as a whole, reports: It was the non-shared clonotypes that had lower generation probabilities than clonotypes shared by all four donors.

CD45RO+ cells plus CCR7-negative CD45RA+ TemRA cells formed CD8 memory. DNA at roughly 0.2 ug, around 30,000 T cell genomes, went into sorted-subset replicate PCRs. Only in-frame clones appear in the TCRdb table, and some are missing; sequencing was by immunoSEQ multiplex PCR. This table holds roughly 720,000 clones, roughly 88% found once. Of note for this clone: The antigen remains undetermined.

The TCR was taken from a man aged 18 to 29 in good health. Some clones in this sample may be carry-over from other donors' samples. Specimen: memory CD8+ T cells from PBMCs. As to subset: CD45RO+ cells pooled with CCR7-negative TemRA cells.

Here the CDR3 reads CASSIRDLSTDTQYF. CDR3 coding DNA: TGTGCCAGTAGTATCCGGGACCTAAGCACAGATACGCAGTATTTT. The V and J genes are TRBV19 and TRBJ2-3, with D perhaps assigned TRBD1 or TRBD2 (5 bases each). The CDR3 loop spans 15 amino acids. Germline assignment: CDR1 LNHDA and CDR2 SQIVND (reference sequence). V was clipped by 3 bases and J by 0 bases, with 10 bases between them. The full variable domain, completed using reference TRBV19 and TRBJ2-3, is DGGITQSPKYLFRKEGQNVTLSCEQNLNHDAMYWYRQDPGQGLRLIYYSQIVNDFQKGDIAEGYSVSREKKESFPLTVTSAQKNPTAFYLCASSIRDLSTDTQYFGPGTRLTVL.